A selection of T cell receptor beta chains follows, all from one sample in a study of blood T cell repertoires in COVID-19. TCRdb keeps only in-frame clones here, not all; method: immunoSEQ multiplex PCR. This sample has about 270,000 clones, with 80% to 90% found just once. Sequenced sample: peripheral blood. The receptors shown here come from a woman aged 45-60 years who had recovered from COVID-19. CDR3s include the opening cysteine and the closing phenylalanine or tryptophan. The order of the fields is CDR3 protein, CDR3 DNA, V gene, J gene, clone size, D gene. A D gene is named only where the DNA matches it firmly. Where a row states a size, it is once, few, many or the class of an expanded clone; other rows omit it.

CASSHPPSQAQARDEKLFF	TGTGCCAGCAGCCATCCCCCTTCCCAAGCACAGGCCCGCGATGAAAAACTGTTTTTT	TRBV4-2	TRBJ1-4	NA	NA
CASSLEGVFVGGQYF	TGTGCCAGCAGCTTGGAGGGAGTGTTCGTCGGGGGGCAGTACTTC	TRBV5-4	TRBJ2-7	NA	NA
CASSIRTGWSYEQYF	TGTGCCAGCAGCATCCGGACAGGGTGGTCCTACGAGCAGTACTTC	TRBV21-1	TRBJ2-7	NA	NA
CASSYSSSGSPYGYTF	TGTGCCAGCAGTTACTCTTCTTCGGGAAGCCCCTATGGCTACACCTTC	TRBV6-5	TRBJ1-2	NA	NA
CASRRQGGVEAFF	TGTGCCAGCAGGAGACAGGGGGGCGTGGAAGCTTTCTTT	TRBV7-2	TRBJ1-1	NA	TRBD1
CASSLRGNTEAFF	TGTGCCAGCAGCCTCAGGGGAAACACTGAAGCTTTCTTT	TRBV5-6	TRBJ1-1	NA	NA
CASRPSGGITGELFF	TGTGCCAGCAGACCGTCCGGGGGGATAACCGGGGAGCTGTTTTTT	TRBV6-5	TRBJ2-2	few	TRBD2
CASSPNAQGGGNEQFF	TGTGCCAGCTCACCAAACGCGCAGGGGGGTGGCAATGAGCAGTTCTTC	TRBV18	TRBJ2-1	once	NA
CATSHSIGGQETQYF	TGTGCCACCAGCCACAGTATCGGGGGCCAAGAGACCCAGTACTTC	TRBV24-1	TRBJ2-5	NA	NA
CASSSPAGRVDF	TGTGCCAGCAGTTCCCCGGCGGGACGAGTGGACTTC	TRBV28	TRBJ2-5	NA	NA
CASSLGTEGTEAFF	TGTGCCAGCAGTCTCGGGACGGAGGGGACTGAAGCTTTCTTT	TRBV6-5	TRBJ1-1	once	NA
CAWDSDRGRRMDEQFF	TGTGCCTGGGACTCGGACAGGGGGCGAAGGATGGATGAGCAGTTCTTC	TRBV30	TRBJ2-1	few	TRBD1
CASSYSSQGAYYNEQFF	TGTGCCAGCAGTTACTCTTCCCAGGGGGCTTACTACAATGAGCAGTTCTTC	TRBV6-2/TRBV6-3	TRBJ2-1	NA	TRBD1
CASSLAGTWGNTEAFF	TGTGCCAGCAGTTTAGCGGGGACCTGGGGGAACACTGAAGCTTTCTTT	TRBV27	TRBJ1-1	NA	NA
CASSSGRVADTQYF	TGCGCCAGCAGCTCGGGAAGGGTGGCAGATACGCAGTATTTT	TRBV5-1	TRBJ2-3	NA	NA
CASSSGQPTREAFF	TGTGCCAGCAGTTCGGGACAACCCACACGTGAAGCTTTCTTT	TRBV28	TRBJ1-1	NA	NA
CASSLGRGQDTEAFF	TGTGCCAGCAGCTTAGGAAGGGGTCAGGACACTGAAGCTTTCTTT	TRBV11-3	TRBJ1-1	once	NA
CASSLSSGNTIYF	TGTGCCAGCAGCTTATCGTCGGGAAACACCATATATTTT	TRBV7-3	TRBJ1-3	NA	NA
CASSSYGGGYEQYF	TGTGCCAGCAGTTCGTACGGGGGGGGATACGAGCAGTACTTC	TRBV27	TRBJ2-7	NA	TRBD2
CASSQGGQDEQYF	TGTGCCAGCAGCCAAGGGGGACAGGACGAGCAGTACTTC	TRBV3-1/TRBV3-2	TRBJ2-7	once	TRBD1
CASSGQGSYNEQFF	TGTGCCAGTAGCGGACAGGGCTCCTACAATGAGCAGTTCTTC	TRBV19	TRBJ2-1	NA	TRBD1
CASSQVGQGAHYGYTF	TGCGCCAGCAGCCAGGTGGGACAGGGGGCACACTATGGCTACACCTTC	TRBV4-3	TRBJ1-2	NA	TRBD1
CASSHTRGVSYNEQFF	TGTGCCAGCAGCCACACCCGGGGAGTGTCCTACAATGAGCAGTTCTTC	TRBV28	TRBJ2-1	NA	NA
CASSLSRDIPTYGYTF	TGTGCCAGCAGCCTCTCACGGGACATTCCGACTTATGGCTACACCTTC	TRBV7-3	TRBJ1-2	NA	NA
CASSAGQGYSGANVLTF	TGTGCCAGCAGCGCGGGACAGGGGTACTCTGGGGCCAACGTCCTGACTTTC	TRBV9	TRBJ2-6	NA	TRBD1
CASRGSGELFF	TGTGCCAGTAGGGGATCCGGGGAGCTGTTTTTT	TRBV11-2	TRBJ2-2	NA	NA
CASSLGAGGTSYEQYF	TGTGCCAGCAGCTTAGGAGCGGGGGGCACCTCCTACGAGCAGTACTTC	TRBV7-2	TRBJ2-7	NA	TRBD2
CASSPVRGDQPQHF	TGTGCCAGCTCACCCGTCAGGGGAGACCAGCCCCAGCATTTT	TRBV18	TRBJ1-5	NA	NA
CASSPQAGGSYNSPLHF	TGTGCCAGCTCGCCTCAGGCGGGCGGCTCCTATAATTCACCCCTCCACTTT	TRBV18	TRBJ1-6	NA	NA
CASSLTGVPDTQYF	TGTGCCAGCAGTCTCACGGGGGTCCCAGATACGCAGTATTTT	TRBV6-4	TRBJ2-3	NA	NA
CASSLGWENIQYF	TGTGCCAGCAGCTTAGGCTGGGAGAACATTCAGTACTTC	TRBV7-2	TRBJ2-4	once	NA
CASSIGPTSGDTSDTQYF	TGTGCCAGTAGTATAGGACCTACTAGCGGGGATACATCGGATACGCAGTATTTT	TRBV19	TRBJ2-3	medium-sized	TRBD2
CASSGPAGMGYTF	TGTGCCAGCAGTGGCCCTGCGGGGATGGGCTACACCTTC	TRBV2	TRBJ1-2	NA	NA
CASSLGQGVIYTEAFF	TGTGCCAGCTCGCTCGGACAGGGGGTAATCTATACTGAAGCTTTCTTT	TRBV18	TRBJ1-1	NA	TRBD1
CASSLYGEQYF	TGTGCCAGCAGCTTATACGGCGAGCAGTACTTC	TRBV11-2	TRBJ2-7	few	NA
CASSLSSANYGYTF	TGTGCCAGCAGTTTATCGTCAGCTAACTATGGCTACACCTTC	TRBV28	TRBJ1-2	once	NA
CASTDSGPGANVLTF	TGTGCCAGCACCGATTCAGGGCCCGGGGCCAACGTCCTGACTTTC	TRBV7-9	TRBJ2-6	NA	NA
CASSPDTGQSVTEAFF	TGTGCCAGCAGCCCGGACACAGGACAGTCGGTCACTGAAGCTTTCTTT	TRBV7-9	TRBJ1-1	NA	NA
CASSLEQRSYNEQFF	TGCGCCAGCAGCTTGGAACAGCGGTCCTACAATGAGCAGTTCTTC	TRBV5-1	TRBJ2-1	NA	NA
CASSEALSPPGELFF	TGTGCCAGCAGTGAAGCGCTATCTCCCCCCGGGGAGCTGTTTTTT	TRBV6-1	TRBJ2-2	NA	NA
CASSLQRSHYGYTF	TGTGCCAGCAGTTTACAACGGAGCCACTATGGCTACACCTTC	TRBV28	TRBJ1-2	NA	NA
CASSRDPGLAGGNTGELFF	TGTGCCAGCAGCAGGGACCCGGGACTAGCGGGGGGAAACACCGGGGAGCTGTTTTTT	TRBV7-2	TRBJ2-2	medium-sized	TRBD2
CASSQETGSSYEQYF	TGTGCCAGCAGCCAAGAGACCGGGAGCTCCTACGAGCAGTACTTC	TRBV4-2	TRBJ2-7	NA	NA
CASSPGSRNSYEQYF	TGCGCCAGCAGCCCGGGATCAAGAAACTCCTACGAGCAGTACTTC	TRBV4-3	TRBJ2-7	NA	NA
CASSLTGLGYGYTF	TGTGCCAGCAGTTTAACAGGGCTCGGGTATGGCTACACCTTC	TRBV6-4	TRBJ1-2	few	NA
CASSLRRVGQSADTQYF	TGTGCCAGCAGCTTGAGGAGGGTCGGCCAAAGTGCAGATACGCAGTATTTT	TRBV11-2	TRBJ2-3	NA	NA
CASSEQPVIGEQYF	TGTGCCAGCAGTGAACAACCGGTAATTGGCGAGCAGTACTTC	TRBV2	TRBJ2-7	NA	NA